Detailed here is one T cell receptor beta chain. These data belong to a study of blood T cell repertoires in COVID-19. Per the original data handling: Amplification with reference gene primers provided the estimates of nucleated cell counts. Some clones are missing from TCRdb's copy, which holds only in-frame ones; the method was immunoSEQ multiplex PCR. From that table come the V and J calls and clone size; the DNA was used to work out D and trimming. This sample yields over 250,000 clones, of which about 87% are seen a single time; over 5.5% belongs to the top ten. CDR1 is LGHDT and CDR2 is YNNKEL in the germline V gene (reference sequence). With 1 base removed from V and 12 bases from J, the gap between germline ends came to 19 bases. This CDR3 is built from 16 residues. During active infection, Seattle patients enrolled and were then monitored through disease.

The rearrangement uses TRBV3-1 (or the pseudogene TRBV3-2) and TRBJ1-6, with D unclear. The specimen was peripheral blood. The receptor was isolated from a woman aged 45 to 65 with COVID-19, enrolled during active disease. The CDR3 nucleotides read TGTGCCAGCAGCCAAGGAAGGCCGCCTGGAGGAGGACCCCTCCACTTT. It codes for CASSQGRPPGGGPLHF.